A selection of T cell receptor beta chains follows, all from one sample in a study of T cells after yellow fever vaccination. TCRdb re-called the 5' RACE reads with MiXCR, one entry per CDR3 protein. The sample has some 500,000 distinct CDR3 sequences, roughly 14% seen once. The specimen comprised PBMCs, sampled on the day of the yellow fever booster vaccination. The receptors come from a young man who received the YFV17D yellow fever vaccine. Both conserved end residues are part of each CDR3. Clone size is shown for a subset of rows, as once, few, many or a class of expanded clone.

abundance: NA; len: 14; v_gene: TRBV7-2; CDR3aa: CASSLQGRSDTQYF
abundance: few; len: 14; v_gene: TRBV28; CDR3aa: CASSLGLAVGTQYF
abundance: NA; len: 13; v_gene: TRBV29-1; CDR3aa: CSGAWASRETQYF
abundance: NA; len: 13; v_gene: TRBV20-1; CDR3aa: CSAKWQPHNEQFF
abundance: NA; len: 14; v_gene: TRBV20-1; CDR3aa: CSARDIQGAGGYTF
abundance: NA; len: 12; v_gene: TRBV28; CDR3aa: CATRTLTYEQYF
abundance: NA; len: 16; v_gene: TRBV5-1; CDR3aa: CASSLGSLAGGDEQFF
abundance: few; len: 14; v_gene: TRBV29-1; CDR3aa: CSVDRSGSRDTQYF
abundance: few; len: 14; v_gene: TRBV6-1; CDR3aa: CASRKDRDGAEAFF
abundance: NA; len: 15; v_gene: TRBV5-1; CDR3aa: CASSFALAGNNEQFF
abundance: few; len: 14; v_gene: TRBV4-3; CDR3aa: CASSQVGLVYEQFF
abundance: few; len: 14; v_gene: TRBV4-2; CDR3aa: CASSQALQAPEQFF
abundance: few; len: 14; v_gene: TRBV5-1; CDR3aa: CASSITSRDYEQYF